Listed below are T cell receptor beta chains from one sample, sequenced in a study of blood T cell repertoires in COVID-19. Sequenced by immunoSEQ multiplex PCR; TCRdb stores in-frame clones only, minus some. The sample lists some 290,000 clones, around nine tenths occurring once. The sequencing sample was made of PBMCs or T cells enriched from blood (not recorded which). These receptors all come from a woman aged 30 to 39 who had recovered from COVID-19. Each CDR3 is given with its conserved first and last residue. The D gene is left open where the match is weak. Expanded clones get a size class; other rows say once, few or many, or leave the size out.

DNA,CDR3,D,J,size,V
TGTGCCATCAGTGACCCTTGGGCGGGGAGGGGTTTCGGGAATGAGCAGTTCTTC,CAISDPWAGRGFGNEQFF,TRBD2,TRBJ2-1,-,TRBV10-3
TGTGCCAGCAGCTTAGATCTAAGCGGACGGGGGGTCACTGAAGCTTTCTTT,CASSLDLSGRGVTEAFF,-,TRBJ1-1,-,TRBV11-2
TGTGCCAGCTCAAACAGAGTAAACACCGGGGAGCTGTTTTTT,CASSNRVNTGELFF,-,TRBJ2-2,-,TRBV18
TGTGCCAGTAGTAAAGGGGACAGGGGTTGGGAAGAGACCCAGTACTTC,CASSKGDRGWEETQYF,TRBD1,TRBJ2-5,-,TRBV19
TGTGCCAGCAGTTACTCGTTCCGGCGGCCAGGGGAGCTGTTTTTT,CASSYSFRRPGELFF,-,TRBJ2-2,-,TRBV6-5
TGTGCCAGCAGCTTTCGGGGGGGCAGCTCCTACGAGCAGTACTTC,CASSFRGGSSYEQYF,TRBD2,TRBJ2-7,-,TRBV11-2
TGTGCCAGCAGCTTAGAGAGGTCCGGCACCGGGGAGCTGTTTTTT,CASSLERSGTGELFF,-,TRBJ2-2,-,TRBV7-9
TGTGCCAGCAGCTCTTACAGGGGGCGCATTCGAGAGACCCAGTACTTC,CASSSYRGRIRETQYF,TRBD1,TRBJ2-5,-,TRBV5-6
TGTGCCAGCAGAGATACTAGCGGGAGTAGGGAGTTCTTC,CASRDTSGSREFF,TRBD2,TRBJ2-1,-,TRBV6-5
TGTGCCAGCAGTTTCTGGGCAGGGGCAACTGAAGCTTTCTTT,CASSFWAGATEAFF,-,TRBJ1-1,-,TRBV27
TGTGCCAGCAGTTACGAGACAGGGGGGATGACTTTC,CASSYETGGMTF,TRBD1,TRBJ2-6,-,TRBV6-5
TGTGCCAGCAGTTTACAGGGTAATTCACCCCTCCACTTT,CASSLQGNSPLHF,-,TRBJ1-6,-,TRBV27
TGTGCCAGCTCTTCCCTAGCGGGAGTCTACAATGAGCAGTTCTTC,CASSSLAGVYNEQFF,TRBD2,TRBJ2-1,-,TRBV18
TGCGCCAGCAGCTTGGCGAAGCCTAACACCGGGGAGCTGTTTTTT,CASSLAKPNTGELFF,-,TRBJ2-2,-,TRBV5-1
TGCGCCAGCAGCTTGCCCGGGACAGGGGGCATGGGGACCGGGGAGCTGTTTTTT,CASSLPGTGGMGTGELFF,TRBD1,TRBJ2-2,-,TRBV5-1
TGTGCCAGAAGCCTAAAAGTGGGGCCCTCGCGGGAAAACACTGAAGCTTTCTTT,CARSLKVGPSRENTEAFF,-,TRBJ1-1,-,TRBV7-5
TGTGCCAGCAGCCAAACCGGGATCGGCTCCTACGAGCAGTACTTC,CASSQTGIGSYEQYF,-,TRBJ2-7,-,TRBV14
TGTGCCAGCAGCACCCAGGGAGGTCAAGTCGAGCAGTACTTC,CASSTQGGQVEQYF,-,TRBJ2-7,-,TRBV5-4
TGCGCCAGCAGCCCCCCGGAGTACATGAACACTGAAGCTTTCTTT,CASSPPEYMNTEAFF,-,TRBJ1-1,-,TRBV4-1
TGTGCCACCTATCTCAGGGGCAGCGTCACAGATACGCAGTATTTT,CATYLRGSVTDTQYF,-,TRBJ2-3,-,TRBV28
TGTGCCAGCAGTAGCATGGACGGGCGCGGGCAGCCCCAGCATTTT,CASSSMDGRGQPQHF,-,TRBJ1-5,-,TRBV27
TGTGCCAGCAGCCTGAAAGGGGACAGGGGGCGGGAGACCCAGTACTTC,CASSLKGDRGRETQYF,TRBD1,TRBJ2-5,-,TRBV7-9
TGTGCCAGCTCGGGGGCGGGAGTGGGCAATGAGCAGTTCTTC,CASSGAGVGNEQFF,-,TRBJ2-1,-,TRBV5-6
TGTGCCAGCAGCCCGTCCCGGGACAGGGCCCGTGGCTACACCTTC,CASSPSRDRARGYTF,TRBD1,TRBJ1-2,-,TRBV7-9
TGTGCCAGCAGTTTGGTAGCCTATGGCTACACCTTC,CASSLVAYGYTF,-,TRBJ1-2,-,TRBV28
TGCAGTGCTAGTCCCCAGGGGCTAGCGGGAGTAAATGAGCAGTTCTTC,CSASPQGLAGVNEQFF,TRBD2,TRBJ2-1,-,TRBV20-1
TGTGCCAGCAGCCAACGACTTTTCACAGATACGCAGTATTTT,CASSQRLFTDTQYF,-,TRBJ2-3,-,TRBV14
TGTGCCAGCAGTTCCCGACAGGGCTCAGATACGCAGTATTTT,CASSSRQGSDTQYF,TRBD1,TRBJ2-3,-,TRBV27
TGTGCCAGCAGTTTCCAGGGTTTCACTGAAGCTTTCTTT,CASSFQGFTEAFF,-,TRBJ1-1,-,TRBV12-3/TRBV12-4
TGTGCCAGCAGCTTGTTCCTAGCAGATACGCAGTATTTT,CASSLFLADTQYF,-,TRBJ2-3,-,TRBV5-4
TGTGCCAGCAGTTCCGCTTCGGGGAACACAGATACGCAGTATTTT,CASSSASGNTDTQYF,-,TRBJ2-3,few,TRBV6-5
TGCGCCAGCAGCCTTAGACAGGGACAAGAGACCCAGTACTTC,CASSLRQGQETQYF,TRBD1,TRBJ2-5,-,TRBV5-1
TGTGCCACACACAGGGGGCATAGCAATCAGCCCCAGCATTTT,CATHRGHSNQPQHF,TRBD1,TRBJ1-5,once,TRBV6-5
TGTGCCAGCAGCTTCTCCCAGCGGGCCTCTAGCACAGATACGCAGTATTTT,CASSFSQRASSTDTQYF,-,TRBJ2-3,-,TRBV13
TGTGCCATCAGTGAGTCGCCCCACAACTCCTACGAGCAGTACTTC,CAISESPHNSYEQYF,-,TRBJ2-7,-,TRBV10-3
TGTGCCAGCAGCCAGGGGGCTAAAGGGACGAACAACAATGAGCAGTTCTTC,CASSQGAKGTNNNEQFF,-,TRBJ2-1,-,TRBV4-2
TGTGCCAGTACCCTGACAGGGCAGAATGAGCAGTTCTTC,CASTLTGQNEQFF,TRBD1,TRBJ2-1,-,TRBV19
TGTGCCAGCACCCGGACTAGGAGCAATGAGCAGTTCTTC,CASTRTRSNEQFF,TRBD2,TRBJ2-1,-,TRBV12-3/TRBV12-4
TGCGCCAGCAGCGGGGGACAGTTGATCTACGAGCAGTACTTC,CASSGGQLIYEQYF,TRBD1,TRBJ2-7,-,TRBV5-1
TGTGCCAGCACCTCCCCGGAGGGCGGGCATGGCTACACCTTC,CASTSPEGGHGYTF,-,TRBJ1-2,-,TRBV7-2
TGTGCCAGCAGTTTTGGGGAGGGGAACTATGGCTACACCTTC,CASSFGEGNYGYTF,-,TRBJ1-2,-,TRBV27
TGTGCCAGCAGACCGACTACCTTCGGCTCAGATACGCAGTATTTT,CASRPTTFGSDTQYF,-,TRBJ2-3,once,TRBV6-5
TGTGCCTCCGCGGACAGGGAAGGTGGCTACACCTTC,CASADREGGYTF,TRBD1,TRBJ1-2,-,TRBV30
TGTGCCAGCAGCGCAACCGGGACAGGCGACTACGAGCAGTACTTC,CASSATGTGDYEQYF,TRBD1,TRBJ2-7,-,TRBV2
TGTGCCAGCAGGACCGGGAGCCGCACCGGGGAGCTGTTTTTT,CASRTGSRTGELFF,-,TRBJ2-2,-,TRBV6-5
TGTGCCAGCAGCTCCTCCGACAGGGCCACCGAGCCCCAGCATTTT,CASSSSDRATEPQHF,TRBD1,TRBJ1-5,-,TRBV7-9
TGTGCCAGCTCATTCACAGGGTTGGTTTCACCCCTCCACTTT,CASSFTGLVSPLHF,-,TRBJ1-6,-,TRBV18
TGTGCTAGTGCCGTCGTGGTTCGGGAGACCCAGTACTTC,CASAVVVRETQYF,-,TRBJ2-5,once,TRBV12-5
TGCGCCAGCAGGTTCCGGACTGAAGCTTTCTTT,CASRFRTEAFF,-,TRBJ1-1,few,TRBV5-1